This T cell receptor (beta chain) was profiled in a study of T cell repertoires in cytomegalovirus infection. Background on the study: Epitope selection comprised recently identified HLA-C-restricted CMV epitopes and well-studied HLA-B-restricted CMV epitopes. It can be stated that public TCR beta signatures indicated CMV infection as well as a matching HLA type.

Study-level points and caveats: Clonotype analysis showed dominance of the ex vivo response by HLA-C-restricted CMV-specific TCR beta clonotypes.

Regarding this clonotype: Its antigen is not known.

The CDR3 totals 16 residues. V lost 1 base, J lost 0 bases, and 12 bases lay in between. Germline V lookup: CDR1 MGHRA, CDR2 YSYEKL. TCRdb re-analysed the reads in MiXCR, keeping a single row per CDR3 protein. The repertoire holds some 800,000 distinct CDR3 sequences, with approximately 32% as singletons. Specimen: cultured CD8+ T cells from PBMCs, collected from culture after CMV antigen stimulation. The clonotype comes from a human donor in good health (CMV status not recorded). Some clones in this sample may be carry-over from other donors' samples. This chain connects TRBV4-1 to TRBJ1-1; D not certain. The CDR3 DNA follows: TGCGCCAGCAGCCAAGGAGTCGGCAGAATGAACACTGAAGCTTTCTTT. Translating gives CASSQGVGRMNTEAFF.